Listed here are 25 T cell receptor beta chains from one sample, sequenced in a study of T cells in tumors after PD-1 blockade. Profiled with immunoSEQ multiplex PCR; TCRdb holds only in-frame clones, not every one. This sample has 23,000 or so clones, with over 80% found just once. The sample here was PBMCs, taken after anti-PD-1 treatment. These receptors were obtained from a human donor with basal cell carcinoma.

The chain recombines TRBV5-6 with TRBJ1-3, with no clear D. CDR3 length: 14 residues. The germline V and J ends were trimmed by 4 bases and 0 bases, with 8 bases remaining between them. Looked up from germline, CDR1 is SGHDT and CDR2 is YYEEEE. CDR3 amino acids: CASSPGFSGNTIYF. The CDR3 nucleotides are TGTGCCAGCAGCCCGGGGTTCTCTGGAAACACCATATATTTT.

The gene calls are TRBV6-6 and TRBJ1-6, with D possibly being TRBD1 (5 bases). V lost 5 bases to trimming and J lost 7 bases, with 12 bases between them. This CDR3 has 14 residues. Per the germline V gene, CDR1 is MNHNY and CDR2 is SVGAGI (reference sequence). The chain's CDR3 is CASSRSGRNSPLHF. The CDR3 DNA reads TGTGCCAGCAGTCGATCAGGGAGGAATTCACCCCTCCACTTT.

As for this clone: This CDR3 is also generated by other DNA sequences in the sample. The rearrangement uses TRBV7-9 and TRBJ1-5; 10 bases map to TRBD1. CDR3 length equals 19 residues. The V and J ends lost 0 bases and 2 bases, in that order; junction bases with no gene match: 10. CDR1 is SEHNR and CDR2 is FQNEAQ in the germline V gene (reference sequence). The CDR3 protein is CASSLALDRGRGGNQPQHF. Written as DNA, the CDR3 is TGTGCCAGCAGCTTAGCGCTCGACAGGGGGCGGGGGGGCAATCAGCCCCAGCATTTT.

The rearrangement joins TRBV5-1 to TRBJ2-2; 8 bases line up with TRBD2. Germline assignment: CDR1 SGHRS and CDR2 YFSETQ. This CDR3 region has 17 residues. The junction had 8 bases not matched to a gene; V was cut back by 3 bases and J by 1 base. The CDR3 region has the DNA TGCGCCAGCAGCTCGATTACCCTAGCGGGGAACACCGGGGAGCTGTTTTTT. Amino acid sequence: CASSSITLAGNTGELFF.

The chain has TRBV14 and TRBJ1-1; D is perhaps TRBD1 (5 bases). V lost 5 bases, J lost 0 bases, and 13 bases lay in between. The V gene's germline CDR1 is SGHDN and CDR2 FVKESK. The CDR3 is made up of 15 amino acids. For the CDR3, the DNA is TGTGCCAGCAGCACCCGGACAAGCATGAACACTGAAGCTTTCTTT. Protein sequence: CASSTRTSMNTEAFF.

The chain joins TRBV5-1 to TRBJ2-1; 10 nucleotides agree with TRBD2. Per the germline V gene, CDR1 is SGHRS and CDR2 is YFSETQ. V trimming: 4 bases; J trimming: 0 bases; junction bases outside the gene matches: 1. The CDR3 is 15 residues long. The CDR3 DNA sequence: TGCGCCAGCAGCCAGCGGGGGGGCTCCTACAATGAGCAGTTCTTC. Its translation: CASSQRGGSYNEQFF. The full variable domain, rest sourced from reference TRBV5-1 and TRBJ2-1, is KAGVTQTPRYLIKTRGQQVTLSCSPISGHRSVSWYQQTPGQGLQFLFEYFSETQRNKGNFPGRFSGRQFSNSRSEMNVSTLELGDSALYLCASSQRGGSYNEQFFGPGTRLTVL.

J is TRBJ2-5 and V is TRBV5-1; D possibly corresponds to TRBD1 (5 bases). The germline CDR1 and CDR2 sequences are SGHRS and YFSETQ. The CDR3 extends over 14 amino acids. Trimming pared 5 bases from V and 1 base from J, leaving 12 bases between. The CDR3 loop is CASRDIRIQETQYF. CDR3 DNA sequence: TGCGCCAGCAGGGACATAAGAATCCAAGAGACCCAGTACTTC.

V is TRBV7-2 and J is TRBJ2-7; TRBD1 might be the D (6 bases). The length of the CDR3 is 17 residues. With 2 bases removed from V and 0 bases from J, the gap between germline ends came to 17 bases. From germline, CDR1 is SGHTA and CDR2 FQGNSA. The CDR3 here is CASSLPNQGIASYEQYF. The CDR3, as DNA: TGTGCCAGCAGCTTACCGAACCAGGGGATCGCCTCCTACGAGCAGTACTTC.

The rearrangement uses TRBV7-9 and TRBJ1-5; D unresolved. CDR1 and CDR2 from the germline V gene are SEHNR and FQNEAQ (reference sequence). The CDR3 extends over 16 amino acids. V lost 1 base to trimming and J lost 4 bases, with 14 bases between them. CDR3 residues: CASSLDGSRPNQPQHF. The CDR3 DNA is TGTGCCAGCAGCTTAGATGGAAGCAGGCCTAATCAGCCCCAGCATTTT.

This clone was counted a single time. The chain is built from TRBV3-1 (or the pseudogene TRBV3-2) and TRBJ2-1; D might be TRBD1 (6 bases). V lost 2 bases to trimming and J lost 2 bases, with 7 bases between them. The CDR3 is 14 amino acids. The V gene's germline CDR1 is LGHDT and CDR2 YNNKEL (reference sequence). CDR3 protein: CASSQNRAYNEQFF. CDR3 DNA: TGTGCCAGCAGCCAAAACAGGGCCTACAATGAGCAGTTCTTC.

In this sample, this clone turned up a few times. This chain uses TRBV5-4 with TRBJ1-1, with D unclear. CDR1 is SGHNT and CDR2 is YYREEE in the germline V gene (reference sequence). With 3 bases removed from V and 3 bases from J, the gap between germline ends came to 15 bases. The CDR3 totals 15 residues. CDR3 sequence reads: CASSSITKKDTEAFF. The CDR3 bases are TGTGCCAGCAGCTCCATCACAAAGAAGGACACTGAAGCTTTCTTT.

The V and J genes are TRBV5-1 and TRBJ2-1; 11 nucleotides agree with TRBD2. Germline lookup yields CDR1 SGHRS and CDR2 YFSETQ. J gave up 0 bases and V 5 bases, and 10 bases lay outside the gene matches. This CDR3 region has 18 residues. The CDR3 DNA sequence: TGCGCCAGCAGAACCGGGACTAGCGGCCTGAGCTCCTACAATGAGCAGTTCTTC. Translating it yields CASRTGTSGLSSYNEQFF.

The CDR3 spells CSVLQGRNTIYF. CDR3 bases: TGCAGCGTCCTACAGGGTCGAAACACCATATATTTT. V and J are TRBV29-1 and TRBJ1-3; D is perhaps TRBD1 (6 bases). Per the germline V gene, CDR1 is SQVTM and CDR2 is ANQGSEA. V shed 6 bases and J shed 5 bases, with 11 bases lying between them. The CDR3 covers 12 residues.

The chain employs TRBV9 and TRBJ1-1; a possible D gene is TRBD1 (6 bases). Trimming pared 0 bases from V and 6 bases from J, leaving 12 bases between. CDR3 length equals 14 residues. The germline CDR1 and CDR2 sequences are SGDLS and YYNGEE. The CDR3 DNA sequence: TGTGCCAGCAGCGTAGAGTTCTGGGGGCCTGAAGCTTTCTTT. It translates to CASSVEFWGPEAFF.

The chain employs TRBV18 and TRBJ2-5; the match to TRBD1 covers 7 bases. This CDR3 is 16 amino acids long. With V trimmed by 0 bases and J by 4 bases, 8 bases remained unmatched. CDR1 and CDR2 from the germline V gene are KGHSH and LQKENI. CDR3 region: CASSPPGRGNGETQYF. The CDR3 DNA is TGTGCCAGCTCACCACCGGGCAGGGGGAATGGAGAGACCCAGTACTTC.

The gene calls are TRBV7-9 and TRBJ2-5; no clear D. The germline V gene has CDR1 SEHNR and CDR2 FQNEAQ (reference sequence). The ends were cut back, 3 bases at V and 1 base at J, with 9 bases in the middle. The CDR3 is 14 amino acids. CDR3 nucleotide sequence: TGTGCCAGCAGCTTGCGCCAGACCCAAGAGACCCAGTACTTC. Translating it yields CASSLRQTQETQYF.

J is TRBJ2-5 and V is TRBV14; 8 bases are shared with TRBD2. Germline V gene data show CDR1 as SGHDN and CDR2 as FVKESK. V shed 1 base, J shed 2 bases, and the junction held 9 bases outside the gene matches. CDR3 length equals 17 residues. The CDR3 here is CASSQGGLGHPQETQYF. Here the CDR3 DNA reads TGTGCCAGCAGCCAAGGGGGACTAGGGCACCCGCAAGAGACCCAGTACTTC.

V usage is TRBV6-1 and J usage is TRBJ1-2, with D unclear. V lost 1 base and J 12 bases, leaving 15 bases between the germline ends. The CDR3 is made up of 13 amino acids. Germline V gene sequence: CDR1 MNHNS, CDR2 SASEGT. The CDR3 loop is CASSEVSQWVDTF. The CDR3 DNA reads as TGTGCCAGCAGTGAAGTTTCGCAATGGGTCGACACCTTC.

This chain uses TRBV23-1 with TRBJ1-2; D is uncertain. TRBV23-1 is noted as an ORF with a role that remains uncertain. This CDR3 spans 16 amino acids. Trimming left V 4 bases short and J 5 bases short, with 20 bases between. The CDR3 nucleotides read TGCGCCAGCAGTCTACCTTCCGGGAGGGAAACTTATGGCTACACCTTC. The encoded protein is CASSLPSGRETYGYTF.

The chain links TRBV18 to TRBJ2-2; D unresolved. There are 14 residues in the CDR3. Germline V gene data show CDR1 as KGHSH and CDR2 as LQKENI. With 3 bases removed from V and 2 bases from J, the gap between germline ends came to 7 bases. The CDR3, as DNA: TGTGCCAGCTCACCTGACCTTAACACCGGGGAGCTGTTTTTT. Amino acids: CASSPDLNTGELFF.

Here the CDR3 DNA reads TGCGCCAGCAGTGAGTCTGCCGAGGGACAGCCCCAGCATTTT. Protein sequence: CASSESAEGQPQHF. This rearrangement joins TRBV10-2 to TRBJ1-5; D not certain. The V end was cut by 0 bases, the J end by 7 bases, with 10 bases between. The CDR3 spans 14 residues. The germline V gene encodes CDR1 WSHSY and CDR2 SAAADI.

This clone was seen a single time. The CDR3 sequence is CASSVTGRYGYTF. The CDR3 DNA reads TGTGCCAGCAGCGTGACAGGGAGATATGGCTACACCTTC. V gene TRBV9 combines with J gene TRBJ1-2; 7 bases are a match to TRBD1. This CDR3 spans 13 amino acids. V lost 2 bases, J lost 5 bases, and 3 bases stayed unmatched. Germline assignment: CDR1 SGDLS and CDR2 YYNGEE. Using reference TRBV9 and TRBJ1-2 for the parts outside the CDR3, the full variable domain is DSGVTQTPKHLITATGQRVTLRCSPRSGDLSVYWYQQSLDQGLQFLIQYYNGEERAKGNILERFSAQQFPDLHSELNLSSLELGDSALYFCASSVTGRYGYTFGSGTRLTVV.

The V gene is TRBV5-4, the J gene TRBJ1-5; D is ambiguous. Germline-derived CDR1 and CDR2 are SGHNT and YYREEE (reference sequence). The CDR3 has 15 residues. V lost 0 bases and J lost 0, with 7 bases in between. CDR3 DNA sequence: TGTGCCAGCAGCTTGGACGGGGTTAGCAATCAGCCCCAGCATTTT. Its translation: CASSLDGVSNQPQHF.

The chain recombines TRBV5-1 with TRBJ2-3, with D maybe TRBD2 (5 bases). The CDR3 sequence is 14 residues long. V dropped 6 bases and J dropped 0 bases, with 11 bases sitting between them. Looked up from germline, CDR1 is SGHRS and CDR2 is YFSETQ. The CDR3 coding sequence is TGCGCCAGCAAGGAGGAGGTTAGCACAGATACGCAGTATTTT. It codes for CASKEEVSTDTQYF. Complete variable domain (other parts from reference TRBV5-1 and TRBJ2-3): KAGVTQTPRYLIKTRGQQVTLSCSPISGHRSVSWYQQTPGQGLQFLFEYFSETQRNKGNFPGRFSGRQFSNSRSEMNVSTLELGDSALYLCASKEEVSTDTQYFGPGTRLTVL.

The J gene is TRBJ1-3, the V gene TRBV29-1; maybe TRBD1 (5 bases). The CDR3 has 13 amino acids. V lost 3 bases and J 8 bases, leaving 14 bases between the germline ends. The germline gives CDR1 SQVTM, CDR2 ANQGSEA. The CDR3 DNA reads TGCAGCGTTGATCTACAGGACCGGGACACCATATATTTT. Its protein product is CSVDLQDRDTIYF.